The 12 T cell receptor beta chains below all came from one sample that was sequenced in a study of blood T cell repertoires in COVID-19. Measured with immunoSEQ multiplex PCR; TCRdb has only the in-frame clones, and not every one. The top ten clones hold about 28% of a sample with more than 120,000 clones, about 91% of them seen once. The sequenced sample was peripheral blood. These TCRs come from a human donor in a cohort sampled during active COVID-19.

The chain uses TRBV27 and TRBJ2-2; D is undetermined. There are 14 residues in the CDR3. The germline V gene encodes CDR1 MNHEY and CDR2 SMNVEV (reference sequence). Trimming took off 5 bases at V and 6 bases at J, with 13 bases between the two ends. CDR3 DNA: TGTGCCAGCAGTCTACGCCCAATCTCCGGGGAGCTGTTTTTT. It yields the protein CASSLRPISGELFF.

J is TRBJ1-2 and V is TRBV15; 7 bases are shared with TRBD1. The V and J ends lost 0 bases and 8 bases, in that order; junction bases with no gene match: 6. CDR1 is LNHNV and CDR2 is YYDKDF in the germline V gene (reference sequence). The CDR3 extends over 14 amino acids. CDR3 residues: CATSRDQGVYGYTF. CDR3 nucleotide sequence: TGTGCCACCAGCAGAGATCAGGGGGTTTACGGCTACACCTTC.

The V and J genes are TRBV9 and TRBJ1-5, with TRBD1 matching 8 bases. Germline lookup yields CDR1 SGDLS and CDR2 YYNGEE. CDR3 size: 15 residues. V gave up 4 bases and J gave up 1 base; unmatched junction bases: 4. In nucleotides, the CDR3 is TGTGCCAGCAGCTCCGGACAGGGAAGCAATCAGCCCCAGCATTTT. It is translated as CASSSGQGSNQPQHF. The complete variable domain, with remaining parts taken from reference TRBV9 and TRBJ1-5, reads DSGVTQTPKHLITATGQRVTLRCSPRSGDLSVYWYQQSLDQGLQFLIQYYNGEERAKGNILERFSAQQFPDLHSELNLSSLELGDSALYFCASSSGQGSNQPQHFGDGTRLSIL.

This clone has a handful of counts. The chain recombines TRBV6-6 with TRBJ2-1; 8 bases match TRBD2. Germline CDR1 MNHNY, CDR2 SVGAGI (reference sequence). The CDR3 runs to 11 residues. Trimming took 6 bases from V and 15 from J; bases not matched to a gene: 7. The CDR3 DNA reads TGTGCCAGCAGCCCGGGACTAGTGAGGTTCTTC. Encoded protein: CASSPGLVRFF.

The chain employs TRBV7-2 and TRBJ2-3, with 10 bases identical to TRBD2. Germline assignment: CDR1 SGHTA and CDR2 FQGNSA. V was pared by 4 bases and J by 8 bases, with 9 bases of the junction left unmatched. CDR3 length: 15 amino acids. The CDR3 is CASSSLWSGGGTQYF. CDR3 in DNA: TGTGCCAGCAGCTCCTTATGGAGCGGGGGGGGTACGCAGTATTTT.

CDR3 sequence (DNA): TGTGCCAGCAGCCCAGGGGCGGTTATAGGAAACACCATATATTTT. It yields the protein CASSPGAVIGNTIYF. V usage is TRBV5-4 and J usage is TRBJ1-3, with a weak D call TRBD1 (6 bases). CDR1 and CDR2 (germline): SGHNT, YYREEE (reference sequence). The CDR3 length is 15 residues. Trimming removed 4 bases from V and 4 bases from J, with 15 bases in between.

As concerns this clone: With a much larger clone just one base away, this may be a read error. This sequence joins TRBV7-2 and TRBJ2-2; 9 bases align to TRBD2. Germline V gene sequence: CDR1 SGHTA, CDR2 FQGNSA. The CDR3 is made up of 17 amino acids. V lost 6 bases, J lost 5 bases, and 13 bases stayed unmatched. The CDR3 DNA reads TGTGCCAGCAGTGTCGGTCGCGGGGGGGCCTTAACCGGGGAGCTGTTTTTT. Protein sequence: CASSVGRGGALTGELFF.

For the CDR3, the DNA is TGCGCCAGCAGCCTGGGCAGGGTTGGTGTGGAGCAGTTCTTC. This encodes CASSLGRVGVEQFF. The rearrangement links TRBV4-3 to TRBJ2-1; a weak D match, TRBD1 (5 bases). V was shortened by 4 bases and J by 10 bases, with 17 bases between the two germline ends. CDR1 LGHNA and CDR2 YSLEER come from the germline V gene. The CDR3 contains 14 residues.

The chain is built from TRBV2 and TRBJ2-7; tentatively, D is TRBD1 (5 bases). This CDR3 has 11 residues. Germline V gene data show CDR1 as SNHLY and CDR2 as FYNNEI. For the CDR3, the DNA is TGTGCCAGCAGTGAAGCGGGGCCCCCCAGGGTC. It encodes CASSEAGPPRV.

V gene TRBV5-1 combines with J gene TRBJ2-2; 12 bases align to TRBD1. V shed 3 bases, J shed 7 bases, and the junction held 7 bases outside the gene matches. The germline V gene encodes CDR1 SGHRS and CDR2 YFSETQ. The CDR3 contains 16 residues. Written as DNA, the CDR3 is TGCGCCAGCAGCTCGACGGGACAGGGGGCAATCGGGGAGCTGTTTTTT. As protein: CASSSTGQGAIGELFF.

This clone appeared once. The chain has TRBV6-6 and TRBJ1-2; the match to TRBD1 covers 7 bases. The germline V gene has CDR1 MNHNY and CDR2 SVGAGI (reference sequence). Trimming cost V 6 bases and J 2 bases; bases outside gene matches: 3. The CDR3 is made up of 13 amino acids. CDR3 sequence: CASSPTGNYGYTF. In DNA, the CDR3 is TGTGCCAGCAGCCCGACAGGGAACTATGGCTACACCTTC.

The CDR3 coding sequence is TGTGCCAGCTCACCACTTCGGACTAGCGGGGCCCAAGAGACCCAGTACTTC. Translating gives CASSPLRTSGAQETQYF. The V call is TRBV18, the J call TRBJ2-5; 12 nucleotides line up with TRBD2. This CDR3 has 17 residues. Per the germline V gene, CDR1 is KGHSH and CDR2 is LQKENI. With 1 base clipped from V and 1 base from J, the junction kept 4 bases outside the gene matches.